The 19 T cell receptor beta chains given below trace back to one sample, sequenced in a study of technical replicates of blood from four donors (dated by TCRdb to about 2017). The library relied on the immunoSEQ multiplex PCR assay. The table was pulled from immuneACCESS by TCRdb, which kept in-frame rearrangements only. Such tables lose some clones; where checked, under half of the loss comes from unresolved V genes, and the rest has no known cause. The sample contains 84,000 or so clones, less than 95% of them found a single time. The ten largest clones capture around 0.25% of the sample. The material sequenced was T cells isolated from PBMCs. The receptors here all came from a human donor in good health.

This clone was detected only once. CDR3 protein: CASSPGQGDYGYTF. For the CDR3, the DNA is TGCGCCAGCAGCCCAGGACAGGGAGACTATGGCTACACCTTC. The chain combines TRBV5-1 with TRBJ1-2, with 8 bases identical to TRBD1. The CDR3 covers 14 residues. V lost 4 bases to trimming and J lost 3 bases; unmatched junction nucleotides: 5. Germline V gene lookup returns CDR1 SGHRS and CDR2 YFSETQ.

The chain joins TRBV29-1 to TRBJ2-3; TRBD2 aligns across 8 bases. The CDR3 length is 14 residues. The V segment lost 6 bases and the J segment 4 bases; nucleotides outside the gene matches: 9. Germline CDR1 SQVTM, CDR2 ANQGSEA. CDR3 sequence reads: CSVYKRELPDTQYF. CDR3 nucleotides: TGCAGCGTGTACAAGCGGGAGTTACCAGATACGCAGTATTTT.

The V and J genes are TRBV7-4 and TRBJ2-7; D may be TRBD1 (6 bases). Germline CDR1 reads SGHVT; CDR2 reads SQSDAQ. The CDR3 length is 15 residues. V lost 1 base and J lost 0, with 10 bases in between. CDR3 nucleotides: TGTGCCAGCAGCTTAGGGGGACATTCCTCCTACGAGCAGTACTTC. It encodes CASSLGGHSSYEQYF.

The V gene is TRBV29-1, the J gene TRBJ1-1; the D is unclear. Germline values: CDR1 SQVTM, CDR2 ANQGSEA. V gave up 4 bases and J gave up 3 bases, with 9 bases separating them. The CDR3 spans 12 residues. The CDR3 loop is CSVGLIYTEAFF. The CDR3 DNA is TGCAGCGTTGGACTGATATACACTGAAGCTTTCTTT.

The genes are TRBV19 and TRBJ1-6, with 9 nucleotides matching TRBD1. The germline gives CDR1 LNHDA, CDR2 SQIVND (reference sequence). The CDR3 consists of 18 residues. V lost 7 bases, J lost 0 bases, and 10 bases stayed unmatched. CDR3 region: CASNGGTGTFSYNSPLHF. CDR3 bases: TGTGCCAGTAACGGCGGGACAGGGACATTCTCCTATAATTCACCCCTCCACTTT.

This clone was observed once. The V gene is TRBV15, the J gene TRBJ2-1; D may be TRBD2 (5 bases). This CDR3 has 16 amino acids. Deletions cut 3 bases from V and 3 bases from J, with 15 bases between. Germline-derived CDR1 and CDR2 are LNHNV and YYDKDF (reference sequence). CDR3 nucleotide sequence: TGTGCCACCAGCAGGGAGGAAGGTTCTTACTACAATGAGCAGTTCTTC. Its translation: CATSREEGSYYNEQFF.

V usage is TRBV23-1 and J usage is TRBJ1-5; a weak D match, TRBD1 (5 bases). TRBV23-1 is an ORF for which the function is uncertain. V lost 8 bases and J 4 bases, leaving 15 bases between the germline ends. The CDR3 extends over 14 amino acids. The CDR3 sequence is CASVRGALNQPQHF. The CDR3 DNA reads TGCGCCAGCGTCCGCGGGGCGCTGAATCAGCCCCAGCATTTT.

J is TRBJ2-2 and V is TRBV11-2; perhaps TRBD2 as D (5 bases). The CDR3 consists of 16 residues. Germline CDR1 is SGHAT and CDR2 is FQNNGV. Trimming stripped 5 bases from V and 2 bases from J, with 15 bases between. In nucleotides, the CDR3 is TGTGCCAGCAGCCTCCGTACAGCGGAAAACACCGGGGAGCTGTTTTTT. Amino acids: CASSLRTAENTGELFF.

V is TRBV15 and J is TRBJ1-5, with D tentatively TRBD1 (5 bases). Germline CDR1 and CDR2: LNHNV and YYDKDF (reference sequence). There are 13 residues in the CDR3. V lost 8 bases to trimming and J lost 4 bases, with 12 bases between them. CDR3 sequence: CATQRQTNQPQHF. The CDR3 DNA is TGTGCCACCCAGAGACAGACAAATCAGCCCCAGCATTTT.

V gene TRBV6-6 combines with J gene TRBJ1-2; D is ambiguous. Germline lookup yields CDR1 MNHNY and CDR2 SVGAGI (reference sequence). The CDR3 spans 14 residues. Trimming took 6 bases from V and 1 from J, leaving 12 bases between them. The CDR3 DNA reads as TGTGCCAGCAGCCGGGAACCGATTAACTATGGCTACACCTTC. It translates to CASSREPINYGYTF.

The rearrangement links TRBV9 to TRBJ1-2; a possible D gene is TRBD1 (5 bases). The germline V gene has CDR1 SGDLS and CDR2 YYNGEE. The CDR3 has 14 residues. Between the trimmed V and J ends, which lost 4 bases and 7 bases, there was a span of 17 bases. CDR3 region: CASSTLGADSGYTF. The DNA of the CDR3 is TGTGCCAGCAGCACATTAGGGGCAGATAGTGGCTACACCTTC.

The chain couples TRBV7-8 to TRBJ1-2; D might be TRBD1 (6 bases). This CDR3 comprises 14 residues. Trimming removed 8 bases from V and 7 bases from J, with 20 bases in between. CDR1 and CDR2 (germline): SGHVS, FQNEAQ. CDR3 amino acids: CASGTGFRERGYTF. Here the CDR3 DNA reads TGTGCCAGCGGAACAGGGTTTCGTGAGCGTGGCTACACCTTC.

The V gene is TRBV5-1, the J gene TRBJ1-1, with 7 bases fitting TRBD1. CDR3 size: 15 residues. CDR1 and CDR2 from the germline V gene are SGHRS and YFSETQ. With V trimmed by 0 bases and J by 4 bases, 6 bases remained unmatched. As DNA, the CDR3 is TGCGCCAGCAGCTTGGGGGACAGTGGGGGCACTGAAGCTTTCTTT. Protein product: CASSLGDSGGTEAFF.

The chain recombines TRBV18 with TRBJ2-7; D is undetermined. Trimming removed 0 bases from V and 0 bases from J, with 9 bases in between. Germline loops: CDR1 KGHSH, CDR2 LQKENI. CDR3 size: 15 residues. CDR3 residues: CASSPPSLSSYEQYF. CDR3 nucleotide sequence: TGTGCCAGCTCACCACCGAGCCTTAGCTCCTACGAGCAGTACTTC. The full variable domain, its missing parts supplied by reference TRBV18 and TRBJ2-7, is NAGVMQNPRHLVRRRGQEARLRCSPMKGHSHVYWYRQLPEEGLKFMVYLQKENIIDESGMPKERFSAEFPKEGPSILRIQQVVRGDSAAYFCASSPPSLSSYEQYFGPGTRLTVT.

The chain joins TRBV4-2 to TRBJ2-2, with 12 bases that match TRBD2. V lost 5 bases, J lost 0 bases, and 13 bases stayed unmatched. Germline CDR1 reads LGHNA; CDR2 reads YNFKEQ. The CDR3 covers 20 residues. The DNA for the CDR3 is TGTGCCAGCAGCTCCCCGACTAGCGGGAGTACCCGCGCGAACACCGGGGAGCTGTTTTTT. Translated, it gives CASSSPTSGSTRANTGELFF.

The chain carries TRBV12-5 and TRBJ2-5; the D is unclear. CDR1 and CDR2 (germline): LGHNT, FRNRAP. V was cut by 5 bases and J by 5 bases, with 12 bases left in between. The CDR3 is 13 residues long. CDR3 bases: TGTGCTAGTGGTCACGGGTATAGGGAGACCCAGTACTTC. It translates to CASGHGYRETQYF.

This clone was seen a handful of times. The rearrangement uses TRBV19 and TRBJ2-2; D is ambiguous. Germline V gene lookup returns CDR1 LNHDA and CDR2 SQIVND (reference sequence). V dropped 2 bases and J dropped 1 base, with 2 bases sitting between them. The CDR3 covers 13 residues. In DNA form, the CDR3 reads TGTGCCAGTAGTATACAGAACACCGGGGAGCTGTTTTTT. Translated, it gives CASSIQNTGELFF.

The V call is TRBV5-6, the J call TRBJ1-5; D may be TRBD1 (6 bases). The CDR3 has 15 residues. The germline V gene has CDR1 SGHDT and CDR2 YYEEEE. V dropped 4 bases and J dropped 7 bases, with 18 bases sitting between them. The CDR3 here is CASSLAQGFLQPQHF. In DNA form, the CDR3 reads TGTGCCAGCAGCCTCGCACAGGGTTTTTTGCAGCCCCAGCATTTT.

The chain couples TRBV2 to TRBJ1-4; possibly TRBD1 for D (6 bases). Trimming removed 6 bases from V and 7 bases from J, with 18 bases in between. The CDR3 length is 15 residues. Germline V gene sequence: CDR1 SNHLY, CDR2 FYNNEI. CDR3 region: CASSETGRVGEKLFF. The CDR3 DNA is TGTGCCAGCAGCGAAACAGGGCGTGTGGGTGAAAAACTGTTTTTT.